This TCR beta chain was sequenced for a study of blood T cell repertoires in COVID-19. In germline, CDR1 is SNHLY, CDR2 FYNNEI. V was clipped by 2 bases and J by 6 bases, with 15 bases between them. The CDR3 spans 15 residues. In the original workflow: Reference gene primers were amplified, and this amplification served to estimate nucleated cell counts. The repertoire was sequenced with immunoSEQ multiplex PCR; TCRdb's copy has only in-frame clones and lacks some. That table furnishes V, J and clone size, whereas the DNA furnished D and trimming. Of 150,000 to 250,000 clones in the sample, roughly 80% were seen once. Participant-reported clinical history was the basis for cohort assignment.

The sample consisted of PBMCs or T cells enriched from blood (not recorded which). J is TRBJ2-3 and V is TRBV2; a weak D match, TRBD1 (5 bases). The TCR was taken from a middle-aged man who had recovered from COVID-19. Written as DNA, the CDR3 is TGTGCCAGCAGTGAATGGCAGGGTTCGTTGGATACGCAGTATTTT. Encoded protein: CASSEWQGSLDTQYF.